A few counts support the clone carrying this TCR beta chain. This CDR3 contains 13 residues. CDR1 is SNHLY and CDR2 is FYNNEI in the germline V gene. Between the trimmed V and J ends, which lost 9 bases and 4 bases, there was a span of 16 bases. This record comes from a study of somatic mutations in cytotoxic T cells in rheumatoid arthritis. As for the study in general: Right after diagnosis, and before any treatment had started, patient peripheral blood (about 33 ml EDTA) was drawn.

Profiling relied on immunoSEQ multiplex PCR, and the TCRdb table lists in-frame clones only, not all of them. In the table there are over 15,000 clones, approximately 71% of which are singletons. The V call is TRBV2, the J call TRBJ2-7, with D possibly TRBD2 on 5 matching bases. Sequenced sample: CD8+ T cells sorted from blood. This clonotype was sampled from an adult with rheumatoid arthritis. Written as DNA, the CDR3 is TGTGCCAGTCGCGGTTCGGGAATTTACGAGCAGTACTTC. Its translation: CASRGSGIYEQYF. The full variable domain, rest sourced from reference TRBV2 and TRBJ2-7, is EPEVTQTPSHQVTQMGQEVILRCVPISNHLYFYWYRQILGQKVEFLVSFYNNEISEKSEIFDDQFSVERPDGSNFTLKIRSTKLEDSAMYFCASRGSGIYEQYFGPGTRLTVT.